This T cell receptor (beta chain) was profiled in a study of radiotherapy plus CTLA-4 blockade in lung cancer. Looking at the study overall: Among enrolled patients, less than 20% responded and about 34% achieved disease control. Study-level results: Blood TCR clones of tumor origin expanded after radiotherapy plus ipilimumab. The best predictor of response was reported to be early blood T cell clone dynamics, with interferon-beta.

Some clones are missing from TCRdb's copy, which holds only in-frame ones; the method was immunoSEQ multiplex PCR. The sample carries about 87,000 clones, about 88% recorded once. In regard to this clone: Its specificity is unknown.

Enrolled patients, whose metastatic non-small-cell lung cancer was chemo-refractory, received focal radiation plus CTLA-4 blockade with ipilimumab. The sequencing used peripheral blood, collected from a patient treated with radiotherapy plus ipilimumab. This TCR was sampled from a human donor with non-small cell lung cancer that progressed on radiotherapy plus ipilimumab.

CDR3: CASSLVGQGVGSPLHF. CDR3 bases: TGTGCCAGCAGCTTAGTGGGACAGGGAGTTGGTTCACCCCTCCACTTT. The chain links TRBV7-2 to TRBJ1-6, with 9 positions matching TRBD1. In germline, CDR1 is SGHTA, CDR2 FQGNSA. This CDR3 has 16 residues. With V trimmed by 1 base and J by 9 bases, 7 bases remained unmatched.